The rows below give T cell receptor beta chains drawn from one sample of a study of early T cells in non-severe SARS-CoV-2 infection. In TCRdb, the 5' RACE reads were re-called with MiXCR into one record per CDR3 protein. The table records tens of thousands of distinct CDR3 sequences, 5.8% of them present only once. The sample taken for sequencing was whole blood. The receptors were gathered from an adult who was a healthcare worker with PCR-confirmed SARS-CoV-2 infection or an uninfected control (not recorded which). The CDR3 runs from the conserved cysteine through the conserved F or W. A D gene is named only where the DNA matches it firmly. A clone size is listed for some rows: how often the clone was seen (once, few, many), or a class if it is expanded.

CDR3nt: TGCAGCGCCGGCCCAGGGGGTACGCAGTATTTT
CDR3aa: CSAGPGGTQYF
d_gene: TRBD1
abundance: few
v_gene: TRBV29-1
j_gene: TRBJ2-3

CDR3nt: TGCAGCGTTGACGAGGCGAAGGGGGCCAACGTCCTGACTTTC
CDR3aa: CSVDEAKGANVLTF
d_gene: -
abundance: many
v_gene: TRBV29-1
j_gene: TRBJ2-6

CDR3nt: TGTGCCAGCAGTTCGCTCCCTACTCCCGGACAGGGGTATGGCTACACCTTC
CDR3aa: CASSSLPTPGQGYGYTF
d_gene: TRBD1
abundance: many
v_gene: TRBV6-5
j_gene: TRBJ1-2

CDR3nt: TGTGCCAGCAGGCGACAGCCTCAAGAGACCCAGTACTTC
CDR3aa: CASRRQPQETQYF
d_gene: -
abundance: many
v_gene: TRBV6-6
j_gene: TRBJ2-5

CDR3nt: TGTGCCACCAGTGGAACGGGCAGAGGGGATACGCAGTATTTT
CDR3aa: CATSGTGRGDTQYF
d_gene: -
abundance: few
v_gene: TRBV24-1
j_gene: TRBJ2-3

CDR3nt: TGCAGTGCTAGAGGAGGAAGGGCAGGGAGTTCACCCCTCCACTTT
CDR3aa: CSARGGRAGSSPLHF
d_gene: -
abundance: many
v_gene: TRBV20-1
j_gene: TRBJ1-6

CDR3nt: TGCGCCAGCAGCCAAGTACCGCGACAGGGGAACAACTATGGCTACACCTTC
CDR3aa: CASSQVPRQGNNYGYTF
d_gene: TRBD1
abundance: many
v_gene: TRBV4-1
j_gene: TRBJ1-2

CDR3nt: TGTGCCAGCACCTCCCGACTAGCCATCTACGAAGATACGCAGTATTTT
CDR3aa: CASTSRLAIYEDTQYF
d_gene: TRBD2
abundance: many
v_gene: TRBV11-3
j_gene: TRBJ2-3

CDR3nt: TGCAGCGCTCTCGAGGGGGTTCCGGGGACTGAAGCTTTCTTT
CDR3aa: CSALEGVPGTEAFF
d_gene: -
abundance: -
v_gene: TRBV29-1
j_gene: TRBJ1-1

CDR3nt: TGCAGCGTTGGGGCCAGAGGATACGAGCAGTACTTC
CDR3aa: CSVGARGYEQYF
d_gene: -
abundance: many
v_gene: TRBV29-1
j_gene: TRBJ2-7

CDR3nt: TGCAGTGTAGAGGGTAGGAGCGGGTTCGGAGGGGATACGCAGTATTTT
CDR3aa: CSVEGRSGFGGDTQYF
d_gene: -
abundance: many
v_gene: TRBV20-1
j_gene: TRBJ2-3

CDR3nt: TGTGCCAGCAGACGACAGGGGTTGACCGGGGAGCTGTTTTTT
CDR3aa: CASRRQGLTGELFF
d_gene: TRBD1
abundance: many
v_gene: TRBV27
j_gene: TRBJ2-2

CDR3nt: TGTGCCAGCAGCTTAGCGGGGGGGCCTGAAGATACGCAGTATTTT
CDR3aa: CASSLAGGPEDTQYF
d_gene: -
abundance: few
v_gene: TRBV7-9
j_gene: TRBJ2-3

CDR3nt: TGTGCCAGCAGTTATTCCGTACAGGGGAACAAGGGCTACACCTTC
CDR3aa: CASSYSVQGNKGYTF
d_gene: TRBD1
abundance: many
v_gene: TRBV6-6
j_gene: TRBJ1-2

CDR3nt: TGCAGTGCTAGCCGAGTCCACACCGAGGAGACCCAGTACTTC
CDR3aa: CSASRVHTEETQYF
d_gene: -
abundance: -
v_gene: TRBV20-1
j_gene: TRBJ2-5

CDR3nt: TGTGCCAGCACCCTGGGCGGGAGGGCCCGGGAGACCCAGTACTTC
CDR3aa: CASTLGGRARETQYF
d_gene: TRBD2
abundance: many
v_gene: TRBV12-3/TRBV12-4
j_gene: TRBJ2-5

CDR3nt: TGCAGTGCTACATCCTACCCTGTCCCCAATTCACCCCTCCACTTT
CDR3aa: CSATSYPVPNSPLHF
d_gene: -
abundance: many
v_gene: TRBV20-1
j_gene: TRBJ1-6